This TCR beta chain was obtained from a study of read filtering for tumor transcriptome and immune sequencing. The wider study: Per sample, TCR-region reads ranged about 3.5 to 11 million by IR-seq, about 75 to 1273 by RNA-seq.

Study results and caveats: Even smaller IR-seq throughput identified most shared clonotypes.

V lost 4 bases and J 10 bases, leaving 14 bases between the germline ends. Looked up from germline, CDR1 is LNHNV and CDR2 is YYDKDF (reference sequence). There are 13 residues in the CDR3. This clonotype was detected ten times or more. The antigen remains unidentified. The library was built from about 0.4 ug RNA with molecular barcoded adaptors for alpha/delta and beta/gamma chains. TCRdb fed the reads into MiXCR, producing one record per CDR3 protein. The sample has over 50,000 distinct CDR3 sequences, more than 11% seen once; the top ten hold about 44%. Source material: a population of CD138-negative cells sorted from bone marrow. The chain couples TRBV15 to TRBJ2-1; D perhaps matches TRBD2 (6 bases). The receptor's source is a donor older than 35 with multiple myeloma. For the CDR3, the DNA is TGTGCCACCAGCACCCGGTCGGGACTGGAGCAGTTCTTC. It encodes CATSTRSGLEQFF.